The 30 T cell receptor beta chains listed next were all sequenced from one sample in a study of blood T cell repertoires in COVID-19. TCRdb's copy holds only in-frame clones and misses some; the assay was immunoSEQ multiplex PCR. The table records under 300,000 clones, about four fifths of them present only once. Sequencing was performed on peripheral blood. The receptors were gathered from a woman between 18 and 29 years old with acute or convalescent COVID-19.

CDR3 DNA: TGCGCCAGCAGGTTCTTGCGCGGGAGGAACACCGGGGAGCTGTTTTTT. As protein: CASRFLRGRNTGELFF. This sequence joins TRBV5-1 and TRBJ2-2, with 7 bases matching TRBD2. The length of the CDR3 is 16 residues. The trim removed 5 bases at V and 1 base at J, leaving 8 bases unmatched. The germline V gene has CDR1 SGHRS and CDR2 YFSETQ.

The rearrangement links TRBV2 to TRBJ2-3; D may be TRBD2 (6 bases). Germline loops: CDR1 SNHLY, CDR2 FYNNEI. The CDR3 is 14 amino acids. V gave up 5 bases and J gave up 1 base, with 10 bases separating them. The CDR3 protein is CASSPVAGTDTQYF. CDR3 bases: TGTGCCAGCAGTCCTGTAGCGGGCACAGATACGCAGTATTTT.

The V call is TRBV19, the J call TRBJ2-3, with TRBD1 matching 11 bases. Germline lookup yields CDR1 LNHDA and CDR2 SQIVND (reference sequence). With 7 bases clipped from V and 7 bases from J, the junction kept 13 bases outside the gene matches. This CDR3 has 16 residues. DNA of the CDR3: TGTGCCAGTACCCTAACCGGGACAGGGGGTCTTCATACGCAGTATTTT. Amino acids: CASTLTGTGGLHTQYF.

J is TRBJ2-7 and V is TRBV11-2; 9 nucleotides match TRBD2. The CDR3 is made up of 14 amino acids. The V gene's germline CDR1 is SGHAT and CDR2 FQNNGV. V lost 1 base and J lost 6; bases outside the gene matches: 4. CDR3 sequence reads: CASSLAAGGREQYF. CDR3 DNA sequence: TGTGCCAGCAGCTTAGCAGCGGGAGGTCGCGAGCAGTACTTC.

The chain has TRBV4-3 and TRBJ1-2, with D possibly matching TRBD1 (5 bases). The CDR3 consists of 16 residues. The germline V and J ends were trimmed by 4 bases and 4 bases, with 19 bases remaining between them. The germline V gene encodes CDR1 LGHNA and CDR2 YSLEER. CDR3 protein: CASSRNGAPIIYGYTF. CDR3 coding DNA: TGCGCCAGCAGCCGAAATGGGGCCCCAATAATCTATGGCTACACCTTC.

This chain joins TRBV20-1 and TRBJ2-7; 9 bases fit TRBD1. The trim removed 3 bases at V and 6 bases at J, leaving 9 bases unmatched. Germline assignment: CDR1 DFQATT and CDR2 SNEGSKA (reference sequence). The CDR3 runs to 14 residues. The CDR3 reads CSASRTGGKSEQYF. The CDR3 bases are TGCAGTGCTAGTCGTACAGGGGGCAAGTCCGAGCAGTACTTC.

The CDR3 DNA is TGTGCCAGCAGAACCGGGACTAGCGGGAGCGATGAGCAGTTCTTC. Amino acid sequence: CASRTGTSGSDEQFF. The V and J genes are TRBV6-5 and TRBJ2-1, with 14 bases that match TRBD2. The V segment lost 6 bases and the J segment 8 bases; nucleotides outside the gene matches: 6. The CDR3 sequence is 15 residues long. Germline V gene data show CDR1 as MNHEY and CDR2 as SVGAGI.

This clone was seen more than once but under ten times. This chain links TRBV20-1 with TRBJ1-2; TRBD1 is a possible D gene (6 bases). Trimming shortened V by 3 bases and J by 1 base, and 15 bases separated the two germline ends. The CDR3 runs to 15 residues. Germline lookup yields CDR1 DFQATT and CDR2 SNEGSKA (reference sequence). In DNA, the CDR3 is TGCAGTGCTAGTGGGGGCTCCTCGAGTAACTATGGCTACACCTTC. Translating gives CSASGGSSSNYGYTF.

The chain employs TRBV3-1 (or the pseudogene TRBV3-2) and TRBJ1-1; the match to TRBD1 covers 11 bases. Germline values: CDR1 LGHDT, CDR2 YNNKEL (reference sequence). This CDR3 region has 16 residues. V was clipped by 3 bases and J by 4 bases; unmatched bases: 7. CDR3 residues: CASSHRTGGEGTEAFF. CDR3 DNA sequence: TGTGCCAGCAGCCACCGGACAGGGGGCGAGGGCACTGAAGCTTTCTTT.

The chain carries TRBV6-5 and TRBJ2-1; TRBD2 matches 11 bases. From germline, CDR1 is MNHEY and CDR2 SVGAGI. There are 16 residues in the CDR3. Germline trimming cut 0 bases from V and 6 bases from J; bases unmatched to any gene: 4. CDR3 nucleotides: TGTGCCAGCAGTTACTCGCCTAGCGGGAGGACCAATGAGCAGTTCTTC. It is translated as CASSYSPSGRTNEQFF.

The CDR3 nucleotides read TGTGCCAGCAGCGTAACGGGACAGGGGCTTTCACCCCTCCACTTT. It codes for CASSVTGQGLSPLHF. V and J are TRBV9 and TRBJ1-6; TRBD1 matches 10 bases. Germline-derived CDR1 and CDR2 are SGDLS and YYNGEE. The CDR3 length is 15 residues. V shed 1 base, J shed 9 bases, and the junction held 4 bases outside the gene matches.

The V gene is TRBV5-8, the J gene TRBJ2-2; D might be TRBD2 (6 bases). Germline CDR1 and CDR2: SGHTS and YDEGEE. Trimming cost V 1 base and J 0 bases, with 13 bases left between them. There are 17 residues in the CDR3. The CDR3 spells CASSLFGRDANTGELFF. CDR3 DNA sequence: TGTGCCAGCAGCTTGTTTGGGCGGGACGCGAACACCGGGGAGCTGTTTTTT.

The V and J genes are TRBV9 and TRBJ2-7; TRBD2 matches at 7 bases. The CDR3 has 15 amino acids. CDR1 and CDR2 from the germline V gene are SGDLS and YYNGEE. Trimming cost V 3 bases and J 3 bases; bases outside gene matches: 9. Here the CDR3 reads CASSASSGGYYEQYF. The CDR3 nucleotides are TGTGCCAGCAGCGCGTCGTCCGGGGGGTACTACGAGCAGTACTTC.

In its sample, this clone was seen once. This chain connects TRBV7-9 to TRBJ1-2, with D maybe TRBD1 (6 bases). CDR1 is SEHNR, CDR2 FQNEAQ, per germline (reference sequence). The CDR3 has 15 amino acids. With 7 bases removed from V and 5 bases from J, the gap between germline ends came to 20 bases. The CDR3 spells CASTRWGPDQYGYTF. DNA of the CDR3: TGTGCCAGCACTCGATGGGGGCCAGACCAATATGGCTACACCTTC.

The chain joins TRBV14 to TRBJ2-2; TRBD2 matches at 10 bases. Germline loops: CDR1 SGHDN, CDR2 FVKESK. The CDR3 spans 18 residues. V lost 4 bases, J lost 5 bases, and 13 bases stayed unmatched. The CDR3 sequence is CASSRTSGPRALTGELFF. CDR3 in DNA: TGTGCCAGCAGCCGGACTAGCGGTCCCCGTGCGTTGACCGGGGAGCTGTTTTTT.

This clone appeared many times. The gene calls are TRBV6-4 and TRBJ2-1; 7 bases map to TRBD2. V dropped 0 bases and J dropped 6; count of bases not matched to a gene: 8. CDR1 and CDR2 from the germline V gene are MRHNA and SNTAGT. This CDR3 spans 16 amino acids. CDR3 amino acids: CASSDSGTSEGNEQFF. The CDR3, as DNA: TGTGCCAGCAGTGACTCGGGCACTAGCGAGGGCAATGAGCAGTTCTTC.

Concerning this clone: Mismatch with germline at one junction end may stem from a read error. The rearrangement uses TRBV7-3 and TRBJ2-3, with D possibly being TRBD2 (7 bases). Looked up from germline, CDR1 is SGHTA and CDR2 is FQGTGA. The CDR3 contains 17 residues. CDR3 sequence reads: CASARGEGAWSTDTQYF. The DNA of the CDR3 is TGCGCCAGCGCTAGGGGGGAGGGTGCGTGGAGCACAGATACGCAGTATTTT.

The CDR3 spells CASSVVPGTGDYEQFF. For the CDR3, the DNA is TGTGCCAGCAGCGTAGTCCCCGGGACAGGGGACTATGAGCAGTTCTTC. The chain uses TRBV9 and TRBJ2-1; 10 bases line up with TRBD1. Germline-derived CDR1 and CDR2 are SGDLS and YYNGEE. V gave up 0 bases and J gave up 8 bases; unmatched junction bases: 8. The CDR3 is made up of 16 amino acids.

The genes are TRBV15 and TRBJ2-7; D may be TRBD2 (6 bases). Looked up from germline, CDR1 is LNHNV and CDR2 is YYDKDF (reference sequence). V was pared by 0 bases and J by 4 bases, with 16 bases between. The CDR3 extends over 16 amino acids. CDR3 DNA sequence: TGTGCCACCAGCAGAGAAGAGACTAGGTCTGGTTACGAGCAGTACTTC. Its translation: CATSREETRSGYEQYF.

This chain joins TRBV18 and TRBJ1-2, with 10 bases matching TRBD1. CDR3 length: 20 residues. V trimming: 2 bases; J trimming: 1 base; junction bases outside the gene matches: 16. Germline V gene data show CDR1 as KGHSH and CDR2 as LQKENI. The CDR3 bases are TGTGCCAGCTCACCAGGGACCTTTGGGACAGGGGAAGGGAGTAACTATGGCTACACCTTC. It yields the protein CASSPGTFGTGEGSNYGYTF.

This clone came up a few times. The chain uses TRBV2 and TRBJ1-1; no definite D call. The CDR3 contains 11 residues. Between the trimmed V and J ends, which lost 4 bases and 5 bases, there was a span of 5 bases. Germline CDR1 is SNHLY and CDR2 is FYNNEI. The CDR3 is CASSVRTEAFF. For the CDR3, the DNA is TGTGCCAGCAGTGTCAGAACTGAAGCTTTCTTT.

The rearrangement joins TRBV19 to TRBJ1-5, with 8 bases fitting TRBD1. The CDR3 extends over 13 amino acids. Per the germline V gene, CDR1 is LNHDA and CDR2 is SQIVND (reference sequence). Germline trimming cut 3 bases from V and 5 bases from J; bases unmatched to any gene: 0. This CDR3 is CASSMDRDQPQHF. CDR3 in DNA: TGTGCCAGTAGTATGGACAGGGATCAGCCCCAGCATTTT. Drawing the rest from reference TRBV19 and TRBJ1-5, the complete variable domain is DGGITQSPKYLFRKEGQNVTLSCEQNLNHDAMYWYRQDPGQGLRLIYYSQIVNDFQKGDIAEGYSVSREKKESFPLTVTSAQKNPTAFYLCASSMDRDQPQHFGDGTRLSIL.

The chain combines TRBV14 with TRBJ1-2; D may be TRBD1 (5 bases). The CDR3 is made up of 14 amino acids. Trimming shortened V by 0 bases and J by 4 bases, and 9 bases separated the two germline ends. The V gene's germline CDR1 is SGHDN and CDR2 FVKESK. The CDR3 protein is CASSQDTGGYGYTF. The CDR3 nucleotides are TGTGCCAGCAGCCAAGATACCGGGGGCTATGGCTACACCTTC.

The rearrangement links TRBV3-1 (or the pseudogene TRBV3-2) to TRBJ1-5; 8 bases line up with TRBD1. Germline CDR1 is LGHDT and CDR2 is YNNKEL (reference sequence). V lost 3 bases to trimming and J lost 7 bases; unmatched junction nucleotides: 2. The CDR3 consists of 13 residues. The CDR3 loop reads CASSHAGGQPQHF. In DNA form, the CDR3 reads TGTGCCAGCAGCCACGCAGGGGGCCAGCCCCAGCATTTT.

The chain couples TRBV15 to TRBJ2-5; 7 bases agree with TRBD1. The CDR3 extends over 16 amino acids. The V segment lost 1 base and the J segment 1 base; nucleotides outside the gene matches: 6. Germline-derived CDR1 and CDR2 are LNHNV and YYDKDF (reference sequence). For the CDR3, the DNA is TGTGCCACCAGCAGAGTTCCAGGACAGGCCCAAGAGACCCAGTACTTC. This codes for CATSRVPGQAQETQYF. Using reference TRBV15 and TRBJ2-5 for the parts outside the CDR3, the full variable domain is DAMVIQNPRYQVTQFGKPVTLSCSQTLNHNVMYWYQQKSSQAPKLLFHYYDKDFNNEADTPDNFQSRRPNTSFCFLDIRSPGLGDTAMYLCATSRVPGQAQETQYFGPGTRLLVL.

The chain uses TRBV7-2 and TRBJ2-7; perhaps TRBD1 as D (5 bases). V lost 5 bases and J 0 bases, leaving 11 bases between the germline ends. The length of the CDR3 is 14 residues. Germline CDR1 reads SGHTA; CDR2 reads FQGNSA. CDR3 sequence (DNA): TGTGCCAGCAGCGGGGCTCAAAGCTCCTACGAGCAGTACTTC. Its protein is CASSGAQSSYEQYF.

The chain couples TRBV5-1 to TRBJ1-1; D is possibly TRBD1 (6 bases). Trimming removed 6 bases from V and 3 bases from J, with 12 bases in between. This CDR3 is built from 13 residues. CDR1 is SGHRS and CDR2 is YFSETQ in the germline V gene. CDR3 residues: CASMGAGYTEAFF. CDR3 nucleotides: TGCGCCAGCATGGGGGCTGGGTACACTGAAGCTTTCTTT.

This rearrangement joins TRBV5-1 to TRBJ2-7, with a possible D match to TRBD1 (6 bases). Trimming took off 1 base at V and 5 bases at J, with 13 bases between the two ends. Germline V gene lookup returns CDR1 SGHRS and CDR2 YFSETQ. The CDR3 is 14 amino acids. In DNA form, the CDR3 reads TGCGCCAGCAGCTTGTTAGGTCAGGGGAACGAGCAGTACTTC. Translating gives CASSLLGQGNEQYF.

This chain uses TRBV6-5 with TRBJ2-3; TRBD2 aligns across 7 bases. In germline, CDR1 is MNHEY, CDR2 SVGAGI. Trimming removed 8 bases from V and 6 bases from J; junction bases left unmatched: 11. This CDR3 spans 14 amino acids. In DNA form, the CDR3 reads TGTGCCAGCCGGGACTATTCCTATGTTGATACGCAGTATTTT. Translated, it gives CASRDYSYVDTQYF.

This chain connects TRBV7-9 to TRBJ1-1; no definite D call. Looked up from germline, CDR1 is SEHNR and CDR2 is FQNEAQ (reference sequence). The V and J ends lost 3 bases and 8 bases respectively, with 13 bases between them. The CDR3 sequence is 13 residues long. The CDR3 loop is CASSFNQAVEAFF. The CDR3 nucleotides are TGTGCCAGCAGCTTTAATCAGGCAGTCGAAGCTTTCTTT.